The T cell receptor (beta chain) described here comes from a study of T-cell memory formation after mild COVID-19. Each CDR3 protein gets one entry after TCRdb re-called the 5' RACE reads with MiXCR. The data show 470,000 or so distinct CDR3 sequences, around a quarter seen once. With 5 bases removed from V and 4 bases from J, the gap between germline ends came to 15 bases. CDR1 is LNHDA, CDR2 SQIVND, per germline (reference sequence). CDR3 length: 15 residues. The sample consisted of PBMCs or a T cell subset sorted from them (not recorded which). This chain connects TRBV19 to TRBJ1-5, with D possibly matching TRBD1 (6 bases). This clonotype was sampled from an adult woman who had mild COVID-19 (a few samples of this study predate the infection). Cell type and time point are not known. CDR3 bases: TGTGCCAGTAGTCGCAGAACCGGGACAAATCAGCCCCAGCATTTT. This translates into CASSRRTGTNQPQHF.